One sample yielded the 3 T cell receptor beta chains listed below, sequenced in a study of cytomegalovirus exposure and HLA in healthy donors. Clones were sequenced by immunoSEQ multiplex PCR, and TCRdb holds only the in-frame ones, with some missing. The sample holds approximately 240,000 clones; 75% to 95% are singletons and the top ten take 1% to 1.2%. Sequenced material: PBMCs. These receptors were collected from a woman in her late teens or twenties in good health and CMV-seronegative.

This clone was counted a few times. The chain joins TRBV7-3 to TRBJ2-7; D is perhaps TRBD1 (7 bases). The CDR3 loop spans 13 amino acids. V lost 11 bases and J lost 0, with 14 bases in between. Germline V gene sequence: CDR1 SGHTA, CDR2 FQGTGA. The CDR3 here is CAGLQGNSYEQYF. CDR3 DNA sequence: TGTGCCGGACTACAGGGGAACTCCTACGAGCAGTACTTC. The full variable domain, rest sourced from reference TRBV7-3 and TRBJ2-7, is GAGVSQTPSNKVTEKGKYVELRCDPISGHTALYWYRQSLGQGPEFLIYFQGTGAADDSGLPNDRFFAVRPEGSVSTLKIQRTERGDSAVYLCAGLQGNSYEQYFGPGTRLTVT.

V gene TRBV6-1 combines with J gene TRBJ1-5; D not certain. Trimming pared 5 bases from V and 5 bases from J, leaving 10 bases between. The CDR3 has 13 residues. Germline loops: CDR1 MNHNS, CDR2 SASEGT. The CDR3: CASSFFRDQPQHF. The CDR3 DNA follows: TGTGCCAGCAGTTTTTTTCGGGATCAGCCCCAGCATTTT.

The chain carries TRBV6-6 and TRBJ1-1; D ambiguous. V was clipped by 7 bases and J by 5 bases, with 17 bases between them. This CDR3 has 14 residues. The germline V gene encodes CDR1 MNHNY and CDR2 SVGAGI (reference sequence). The CDR3 spells CASIPTGERTEAFF. The CDR3 coding sequence is TGTGCCAGCATCCCCACGGGAGAGAGGACTGAAGCTTTCTTT.